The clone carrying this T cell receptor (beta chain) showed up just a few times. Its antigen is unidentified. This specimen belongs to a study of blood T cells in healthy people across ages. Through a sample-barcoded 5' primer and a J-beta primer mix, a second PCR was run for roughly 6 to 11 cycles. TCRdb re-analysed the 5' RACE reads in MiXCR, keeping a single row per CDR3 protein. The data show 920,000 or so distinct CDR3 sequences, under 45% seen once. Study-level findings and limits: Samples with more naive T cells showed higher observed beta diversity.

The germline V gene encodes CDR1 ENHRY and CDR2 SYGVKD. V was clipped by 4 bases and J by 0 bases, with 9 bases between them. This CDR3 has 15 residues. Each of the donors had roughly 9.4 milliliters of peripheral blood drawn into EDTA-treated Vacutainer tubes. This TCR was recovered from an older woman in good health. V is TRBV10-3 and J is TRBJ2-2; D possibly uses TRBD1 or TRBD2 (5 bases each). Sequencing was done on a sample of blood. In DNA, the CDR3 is TGTGCCATCAGTGTCGAGGGGTCGAACACCGGGGAGCTGTTTTTT. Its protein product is CAISVEGSNTGELFF.